The clone carrying this TCR beta chain was seen a handful of times. Original handling: For nucleated cells, counts were estimated from reference gene primer amplification. The method was immunoSEQ multiplex PCR; TCRdb's version includes in-frame clones alone and lacks a portion of them. V and J calls and clone size are copied from that table; D and trimming were computed from the DNA. The table records 210,000 or so clones, approximately 80% of them present only once. This sample was included in a study of blood T cell repertoires in COVID-19. Turning to the study itself: In each case, the material was cDNA or gDNA derived from T cells, B-cell-depleted T cells, or PBMCs.

The CDR3 runs to 15 residues. The trim removed 2 bases at V and 3 bases at J, leaving 3 bases unmatched. The germline V gene has CDR1 SGHAT and CDR2 FQNNGV. The chain employs TRBV11-2 and TRBJ1-5; 8 nucleotides line up with TRBD1. The sequenced material came from peripheral blood. This sequence originates from an elderly woman with acute or convalescent COVID-19. The CDR3 loop reads CASSLWDRNNQPQHF. Written as DNA, the CDR3 is TGTGCCAGCAGCTTATGGGACAGGAACAATCAGCCCCAGCATTTT. Looking up the rest from reference TRBV11-2 and TRBJ1-5 gives the full variable domain: EAGVAQSPRYKIIEKRQSVAFWCNPISGHATLYWYQQILGQGPKLLIQFQNNGVVDDSQLPKDRFSAERLKGVDSTLKIQPAKLEDSAVYLCASSLWDRNNQPQHFGDGTRLSIL.